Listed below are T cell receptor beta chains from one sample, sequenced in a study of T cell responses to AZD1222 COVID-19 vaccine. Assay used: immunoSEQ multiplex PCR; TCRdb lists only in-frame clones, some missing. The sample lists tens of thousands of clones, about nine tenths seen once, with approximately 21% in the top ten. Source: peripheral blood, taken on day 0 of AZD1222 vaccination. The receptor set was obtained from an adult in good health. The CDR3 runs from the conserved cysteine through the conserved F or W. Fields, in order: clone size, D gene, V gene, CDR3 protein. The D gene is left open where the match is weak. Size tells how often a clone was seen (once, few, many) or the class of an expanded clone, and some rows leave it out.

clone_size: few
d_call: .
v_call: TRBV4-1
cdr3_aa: CASSQDGLNTGELFF

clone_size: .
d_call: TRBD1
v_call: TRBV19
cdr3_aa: CASSIITGEKNGYTF

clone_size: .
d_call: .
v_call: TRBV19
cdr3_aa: CASNGFGSGNTIYF

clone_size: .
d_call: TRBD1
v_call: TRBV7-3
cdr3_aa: CASSLASTGEGYTF

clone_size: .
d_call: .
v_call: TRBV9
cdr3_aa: CASSVSSGNTEAFF

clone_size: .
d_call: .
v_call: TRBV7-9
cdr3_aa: CASSREHQPQHF

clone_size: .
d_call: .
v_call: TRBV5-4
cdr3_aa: CASSSLVFVYGYTF

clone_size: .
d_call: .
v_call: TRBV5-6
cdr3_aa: CASTPSTDTQYF

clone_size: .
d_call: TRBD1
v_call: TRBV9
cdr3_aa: CASSVEGTAIEAFF

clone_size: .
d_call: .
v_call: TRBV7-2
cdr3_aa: CASSLGNPSSPLHF

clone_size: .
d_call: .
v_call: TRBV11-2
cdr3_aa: CASDGDLMSQETQYF

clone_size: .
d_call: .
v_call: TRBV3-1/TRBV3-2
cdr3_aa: CASSQGSGIQPQHF